This is a list of T cell receptor beta chains from one sample in a study of cytomegalovirus exposure and HLA in healthy donors. Using immunoSEQ multiplex PCR, the repertoire was profiled, and TCRdb retains in-frame clones only, with some absent. The repertoire holds 100,000 to 150,000 clones, over 65% seen once, with 5.5% to 8% in the top ten. Material: PBMCs. All receptors come from a woman between 35 and 50 years old in good health and CMV-seronegative. Each CDR3 is given with its conserved first and last residue. A D gene is named only where the DNA matches it firmly.

d_call j_call v_call cdr3_aa
TRBD1 TRBJ2-1 TRBV4-2 CASSQDGTGGYNEQFF
TRBD1 TRBJ2-1 TRBV18 CASSPRDRADNEQFF
TRBD1 TRBJ2-5 TRBV29-1 CSVTGTGVWETQYF
- TRBJ1-2 TRBV11-2 CASTPLGGRGFYGYTF
- TRBJ1-4 TRBV18 CASSRSAGNLEKLFF
- TRBJ2-5 TRBV4-2 CASSLGGGAPTGETQYF
- TRBJ2-1 TRBV7-3 CASSARTTSNEQFF
- TRBJ1-4 TRBV7-7 CASSPTAGGCEKLFF
- TRBJ2-3 TRBV5-1 CASSLGTASTDTQYF
TRBD2 TRBJ2-7 TRBV27 CASSSGGGLAPYEQYF
- TRBJ1-5 TRBV4-2 CASSQGGAGGNQPQHF
TRBD2 TRBJ2-3 TRBV5-6 CASSLRGSGRTDTQYF
TRBD2 TRBJ2-1 TRBV7-8 CASSRRLAGGDEQFF
TRBD2 TRBJ2-4 TRBV15 CATSGTGLADYKNIQYF
- TRBJ2-7 TRBV15 CATSRERGRAYEQYF
TRBD1 TRBJ1-5 TRBV19 CASSIGGQGYQPQHF
- TRBJ1-1 TRBV18 CASSPYSTGLNTEAFF
- TRBJ2-7 TRBV28 CASKSGAVESYEQYF
TRBD1 TRBJ1-3 TRBV10-3 CATQTGGSGNTIYF
TRBD2 TRBJ2-2 TRBV5-6 CASSELAGVFKNTGELFF
TRBD1 TRBJ1-2 TRBV27 CASSLGQGVGGYTF
TRBD2 TRBJ2-7 TRBV4-1 CASSQLAGTSFYEQYF
- TRBJ2-3 TRBV11-3 CASSLGATTDTQYF
- TRBJ2-7 TRBV28 CASSNTYEQYF
TRBD2 TRBJ2-7 TRBV6-6 CASKERENEQYF
- TRBJ1-2 TRBV11-2 CASSFSQDPNYGYTF
- TRBJ2-3 TRBV11-3 CASSLGEADTQYF
TRBD2 TRBJ2-2 TRBV15 CATSSLAGVIGELFF
- TRBJ2-7 TRBV21-1 CASSKEARHLYEQYF
TRBD1 TRBJ2-2 TRBV10-2 CASSVRQGANGELFF
TRBD2 TRBJ2-2 TRBV13 CASSQLAGRKAGELFF
- TRBJ1-1 TRBV19 CASSIQGLNTEAFF
TRBD2 TRBJ2-4 TRBV9 CASSAEVGTSGKNIQYF
TRBD1 TRBJ1-3 TRBV5-1 CASSLNLQGVFGNTIYF
TRBD2 TRBJ2-1 TRBV9 CASSRSGGSSYNEQFF
- TRBJ1-2 TRBV2 CASNPPSGEDGYTF
TRBD1 TRBJ2-7 TRBV6-5 CASSYSTGERSYEQYF
- TRBJ2-1 TRBV7-2 CASTPLDSYNEQFF